This TCR beta chain stems from a study of naive and memory T cell subsets. General study results and limits: Especially in CD8 cells, naive repertoires contained a few larger clonotypes, possibly CD45RA-re-expressing memory cells.

This CDR3 has 15 amino acids. V was trimmed by 2 bases and J by 3 bases, leaving 14 bases between them. Germline CDR1 reads ENHRY; CDR2 reads SYGVKD. Both TRBC1 and TRBC2 were covered by a beta constant-region primer of two equimolar oligonucleotides. The ligated cDNA underwent four PCR rounds using SP2 and nested alpha and beta constant-region primers. TCRdb recomputed calls from the UMI-ligation and nested PCR reads with MiXCR, one row per CDR3 protein. The data contain 85,000 to 130,000 distinct CDR3 sequences, more than 12% of them singletons. This clonotype was picked up many times. Its antigen is still unknown.

The clonotype was recovered from a human donor in good health. The chain has TRBV10-3 and TRBJ2-7, with a possible D match to TRBD2 (6 bases). The sample taken for sequencing was naive CD8+ T cells from blood. The CDR3 DNA sequence: TGTGCCATCAGTGAGAGCGGGTTTATCCTCTACGAGCAGTACTTC. Residues: CAISESGFILYEQYF.